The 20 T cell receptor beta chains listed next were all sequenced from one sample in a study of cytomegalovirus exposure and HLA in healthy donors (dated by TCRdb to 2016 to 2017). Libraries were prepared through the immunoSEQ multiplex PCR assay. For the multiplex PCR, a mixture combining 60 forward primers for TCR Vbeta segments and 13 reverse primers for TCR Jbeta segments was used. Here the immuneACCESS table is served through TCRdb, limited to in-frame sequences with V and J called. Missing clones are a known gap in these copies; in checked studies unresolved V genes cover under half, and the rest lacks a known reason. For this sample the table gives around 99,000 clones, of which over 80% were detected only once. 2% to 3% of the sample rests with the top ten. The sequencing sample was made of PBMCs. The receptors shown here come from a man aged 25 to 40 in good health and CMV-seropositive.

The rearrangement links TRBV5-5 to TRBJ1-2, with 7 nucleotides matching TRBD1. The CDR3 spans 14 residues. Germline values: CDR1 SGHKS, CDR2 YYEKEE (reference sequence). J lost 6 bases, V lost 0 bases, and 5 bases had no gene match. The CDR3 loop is CASSLVDRVHGYTF. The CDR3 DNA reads TGTGCCAGCAGCTTGGTCGACAGGGTGCATGGCTACACCTTC.

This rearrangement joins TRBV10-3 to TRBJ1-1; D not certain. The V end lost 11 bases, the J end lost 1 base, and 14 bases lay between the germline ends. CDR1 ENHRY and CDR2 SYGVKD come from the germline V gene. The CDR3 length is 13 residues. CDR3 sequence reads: CASVGLPNTEAFF. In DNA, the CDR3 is TGTGCCTCCGTAGGACTTCCGAACACTGAAGCTTTCTTT.

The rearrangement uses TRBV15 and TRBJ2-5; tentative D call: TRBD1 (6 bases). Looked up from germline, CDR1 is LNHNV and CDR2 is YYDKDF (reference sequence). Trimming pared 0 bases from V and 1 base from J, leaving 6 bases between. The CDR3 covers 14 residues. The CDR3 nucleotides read TGTGCCACCAGCAGAGAGGACAGCCAAGAGACCCAGTACTTC. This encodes CATSREDSQETQYF.

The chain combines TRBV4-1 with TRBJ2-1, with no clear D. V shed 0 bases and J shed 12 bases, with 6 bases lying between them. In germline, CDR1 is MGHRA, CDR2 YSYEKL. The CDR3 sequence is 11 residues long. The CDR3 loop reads CASSQDVRQFF. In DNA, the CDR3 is TGCGCCAGCAGCCAAGATGTGAGGCAGTTCTTC.

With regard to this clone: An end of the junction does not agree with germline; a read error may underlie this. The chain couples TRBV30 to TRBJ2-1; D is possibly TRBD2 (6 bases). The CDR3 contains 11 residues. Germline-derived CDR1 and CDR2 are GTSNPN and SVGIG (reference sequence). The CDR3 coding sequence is TGTGCCGGGAGACTAGTAAGGGAGCAGTTCTTC. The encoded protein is CAGRLVREQFF.

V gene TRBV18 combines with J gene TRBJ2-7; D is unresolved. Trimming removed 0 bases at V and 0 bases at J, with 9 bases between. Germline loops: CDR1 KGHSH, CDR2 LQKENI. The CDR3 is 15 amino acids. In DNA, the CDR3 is TGTGCCAGCTCACCACCGTCCAAGAGCTCCTACGAGCAGTACTTC. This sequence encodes CASSPPSKSSYEQYF.

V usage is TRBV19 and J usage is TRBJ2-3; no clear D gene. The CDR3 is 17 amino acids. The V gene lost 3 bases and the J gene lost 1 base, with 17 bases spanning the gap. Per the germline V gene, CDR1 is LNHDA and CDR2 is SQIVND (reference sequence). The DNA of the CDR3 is TGTGCCAGTAGTATTATTCCCCGAGCCGGAGGCACAGATACGCAGTATTTT. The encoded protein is CASSIIPRAGGTDTQYF.

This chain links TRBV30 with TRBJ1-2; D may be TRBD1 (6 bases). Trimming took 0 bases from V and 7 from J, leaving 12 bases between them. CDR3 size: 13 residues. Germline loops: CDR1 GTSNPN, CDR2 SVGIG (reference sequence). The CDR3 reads CAWSVLGAGGYTF. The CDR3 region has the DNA TGTGCCTGGAGTGTACTGGGGGCGGGTGGCTACACCTTC.

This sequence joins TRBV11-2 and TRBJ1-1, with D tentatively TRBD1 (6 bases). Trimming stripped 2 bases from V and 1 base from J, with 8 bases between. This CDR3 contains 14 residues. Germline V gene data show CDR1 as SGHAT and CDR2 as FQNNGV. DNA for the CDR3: TGTGCCAGCAGCTTACAGGGACAGAACACTGAAGCTTTCTTT. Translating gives CASSLQGQNTEAFF.

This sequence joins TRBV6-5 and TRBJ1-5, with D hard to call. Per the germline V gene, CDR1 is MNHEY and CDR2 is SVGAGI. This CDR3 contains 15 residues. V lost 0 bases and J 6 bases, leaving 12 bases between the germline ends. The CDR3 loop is CASSYSMPGSQPQHF. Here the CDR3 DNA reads TGTGCCAGCAGTTACTCGATGCCAGGTAGTCAGCCCCAGCATTTT.

The CDR3 sequence is CASSPGTGTADTQYF. DNA for the CDR3: TGTGCCAGTTCACCCGGGACAGGGACGGCAGATACGCAGTATTTT. J is TRBJ2-3 and V is TRBV19; 9 nucleotides match TRBD1. J gave up 4 bases and V 8 bases, and 10 bases lay outside the gene matches. CDR3 length: 15 residues. From germline, CDR1 is LNHDA and CDR2 SQIVND (reference sequence).

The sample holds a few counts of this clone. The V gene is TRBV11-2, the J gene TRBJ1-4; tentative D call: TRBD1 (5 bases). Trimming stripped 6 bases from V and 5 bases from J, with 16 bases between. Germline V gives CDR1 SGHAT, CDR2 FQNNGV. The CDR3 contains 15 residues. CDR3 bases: TGTGCCAGCAGTCGTCCGGGACTCGGGAATGAAAAACTGTTTTTT. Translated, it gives CASSRPGLGNEKLFF. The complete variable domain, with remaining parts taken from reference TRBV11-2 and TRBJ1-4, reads EAGVAQSPRYKIIEKRQSVAFWCNPISGHATLYWYQQILGQGPKLLIQFQNNGVVDDSQLPKDRFSAERLKGVDSTLKIQPAKLEDSAVYLCASSRPGLGNEKLFFGSGTQLSVL.

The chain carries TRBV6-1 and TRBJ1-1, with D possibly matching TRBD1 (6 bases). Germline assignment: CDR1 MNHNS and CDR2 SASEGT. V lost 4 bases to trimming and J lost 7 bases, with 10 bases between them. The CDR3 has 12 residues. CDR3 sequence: CASSGLDSEAFF. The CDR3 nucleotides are TGTGCCAGCAGTGGGTTGGACAGTGAAGCTTTCTTT.

The CDR3 region is CASSLSFRASAGYTF. The CDR3 bases are TGTGCCAGCAGCTTGTCCTTCAGGGCTTCCGCTGGCTACACCTTC. This chain connects TRBV5-5 to TRBJ1-2, with TRBD1 as a possible D gene (5 bases). V was cut by 1 base and J by 7 bases, with 17 bases left in between. There are 15 residues in the CDR3. Germline loops: CDR1 SGHKS, CDR2 YYEKEE (reference sequence).

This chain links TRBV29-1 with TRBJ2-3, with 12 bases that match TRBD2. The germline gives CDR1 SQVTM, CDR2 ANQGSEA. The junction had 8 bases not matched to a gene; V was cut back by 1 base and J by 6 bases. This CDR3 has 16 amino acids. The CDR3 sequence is CSVEGSLAGGGDTQYF. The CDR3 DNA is TGCAGCGTTGAAGGGTCACTAGCGGGGGGAGGGGATACGCAGTATTTT.

CDR3 protein: CASSSRERGNTGELFF. The DNA of the CDR3 is TGTGCCAGCAGTTCTAGGGAGCGGGGAAACACCGGGGAGCTGTTTTTT. The J gene is TRBJ2-2, the V gene TRBV7-6, with 7 bases aligning to TRBD2. The J segment lost 2 bases and the V segment lost 6 bases, leaving 9 bases of the junction unmatched. This CDR3 region has 16 residues. CDR1 and CDR2 from the germline V gene are SGHVS and FNYEAQ.

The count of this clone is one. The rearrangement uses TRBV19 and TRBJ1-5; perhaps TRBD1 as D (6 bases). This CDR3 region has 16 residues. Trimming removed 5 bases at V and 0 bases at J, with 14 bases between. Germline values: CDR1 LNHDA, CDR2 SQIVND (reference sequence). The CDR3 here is CASSFSGGLSNQPQHF. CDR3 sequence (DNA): TGTGCCAGTAGTTTTTCGGGGGGCCTTAGCAATCAGCCCCAGCATTTT.

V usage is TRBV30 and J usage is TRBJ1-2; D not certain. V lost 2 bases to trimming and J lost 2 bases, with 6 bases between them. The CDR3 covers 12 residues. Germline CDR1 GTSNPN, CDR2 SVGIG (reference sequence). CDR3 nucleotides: TGTGCCTGGAGTACGGGGAACTATGGCTACACCTTC. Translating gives CAWSTGNYGYTF. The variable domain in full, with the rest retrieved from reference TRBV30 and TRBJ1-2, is SQTIHQWPATLVQPVGSPLSLECTVEGTSNPNLYWYRQAAGRGLQLLFYSVGIGQISSEVPQNLSASRPQDRQFILSSKKLLLSDSGFYLCAWSTGNYGYTFGSGTRLTVV.

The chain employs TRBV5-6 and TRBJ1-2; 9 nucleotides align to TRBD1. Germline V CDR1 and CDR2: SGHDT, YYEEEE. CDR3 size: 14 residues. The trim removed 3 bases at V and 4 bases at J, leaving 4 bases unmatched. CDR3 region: CASSYGQGPYGYTF. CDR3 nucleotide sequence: TGTGCCAGCAGCTACGGACAGGGGCCCTATGGCTACACCTTC.

CDR3 in DNA: TGCGCCAGCAGCTTGGACACATCTAACTATGGCTACACCTTC. Amino acids: CASSLDTSNYGYTF. This chain connects TRBV5-1 to TRBJ1-2; no firm D call. Germline CDR1 and CDR2: SGHRS and YFSETQ. There are 14 residues in the CDR3. V shed 0 bases and J shed 0 bases, with 6 bases lying between them.